This entry features one T cell receptor beta chain sequence. The antigen is not known. This sample was included in a study of shared clonotypes between healthy human individuals. Study background: Plates per donor: three CD4 naive, three CD4 memory, two CD8 naive, one CD8 memory. The study, taken as a whole, reports: The expectation was that sequencing depth would affect clonotype sharing among donors.

The split of CD4+ cells yielded CD45RA+ naive and CD45RA-negative memory subsets. Sequencing was at deep level. Measured with immunoSEQ multiplex PCR; TCRdb has only the in-frame clones, and not every one. In the table there are over a million clones, around 76% of which are singletons. The CDR3 totals 14 residues. The germline CDR1 and CDR2 sequences are SGHTA and FQGNSA. Losses at the gene ends were 5 bases for V and 1 base for J; bases not matched to a gene: 5. The sample taken for sequencing was memory CD4+ T cells sorted from blood. Subset meaning: CD45RA-negative fraction. This TCR was recovered from a young man in good health. The chain carries TRBV7-2 and TRBJ2-7, with TRBD1 identical over 7 bases. CDR3 residues: CASSPGQESYEQYF. CDR3 DNA: TGTGCCAGCAGCCCAGGACAGGAGTCCTACGAGCAGTACTTC.